The rows below give T cell receptor beta chains drawn from one sample of a study of blood T cell repertoires in COVID-19. Clones were sequenced by immunoSEQ multiplex PCR, and TCRdb holds only the in-frame ones, with some missing. The sample has under 80,000 clones, over 75% seen once; the top ten hold about 6.8%. Sequences were obtained from peripheral blood. Receptor source: a man in his fifties or sixties with acute or convalescent COVID-19. CDR3s include the opening cysteine and the closing phenylalanine or tryptophan. The order of the fields is CDR3 protein, CDR3 DNA, J gene, V gene, D gene, clone size. A D gene is named only where the DNA matches it firmly. Clone size is shown for a subset of rows, as once, few, many or a class of expanded clone.

CASSLSPQGAYYGYTF | TGTGCCAGCAGTTTATCCCCTCAGGGGGCGTACTATGGCTACACCTTC | TRBJ1-2 | TRBV27 | TRBD1 | NA
CASSLQLTNEQFF | TGTGCCAGCAGCTTGCAGTTAACGAATGAGCAGTTCTTC | TRBJ2-1 | TRBV5-4 | NA | NA
CASSLTQENTEAFF | TGTGCCAGCAGCTTGACACAGGAGAACACTGAAGCTTTCTTT | TRBJ1-1 | TRBV7-2 | NA | NA
CASTATDLYGYTF | TGTGCCAGTACCGCGACAGATCTCTATGGCTACACCTTC | TRBJ1-2 | TRBV19 | NA | NA
CAIKLQGEDNSPLHF | TGTGCCATCAAACTACAGGGGGAGGATAATTCACCCCTCCACTTT | TRBJ1-6 | TRBV10-3 | TRBD1 | once
CASSQTDPRGIFYGYTF | TGTGCCAGCAGTCAAACGGACCCCAGGGGGATCTTCTATGGCTACACCTTC | TRBJ1-2 | TRBV7-4 | TRBD1 | NA
CASSIDSTGELFF | TGTGCCAGTAGTATAGATTCGACCGGGGAGCTGTTTTTT | TRBJ2-2 | TRBV19 | NA | NA
CASSLQAYNEQFF | TGTGCCAGCAGCTTACAAGCATACAATGAGCAGTTCTTC | TRBJ2-1 | TRBV7-3 | NA | NA
CASSPRQGAYYGYTF | TGTGCCAGCAGTCCCAGACAGGGGGCTTACTATGGCTACACCTTC | TRBJ1-2 | TRBV27 | TRBD1 | NA
CASGTGDQPQHF | TGTGCCAGTGGGACGGGAGATCAGCCCCAGCATTTT | TRBJ1-5 | TRBV19 | NA | NA
CASSISVGTEAFF | TGTGCCAGTAGTATCTCGGTTGGCACTGAAGCTTTCTTT | TRBJ1-1 | TRBV19 | NA | NA
CASSQAEETQYF | TGTGCCAGCAGCCAAGCGGAAGAGACCCAGTACTTC | TRBJ2-5 | TRBV3-1/TRBV3-2 | NA | NA
CASSLTGAFNQPQHF | TGCGCCAGCAGCCTGACAGGGGCCTTCAATCAGCCCCAGCATTTT | TRBJ1-5 | TRBV5-1 | TRBD1 | NA
CASSLASNTQYF | TGTGCCAGCAGCTTAGCCTCTAATACGCAGTATTTT | TRBJ2-3 | TRBV7-8 | NA | NA
CASSLRGFVGFEQYF | TGTGCCAGCAGCTTGAGGGGTTTTGTGGGGTTCGAGCAGTATTTT | TRBJ2-3 | TRBV5-6 | NA | NA
CASSNRDRGVTEAFF | TGTGCCAGCAGCAACCGGGACAGGGGTGTCACTGAAGCTTTCTTT | TRBJ1-1 | TRBV6-6 | TRBD1 | NA
CASSPGLHNAYEQYF | TGTGCCAGCAGCCCGGGTCTACACAATGCCTACGAGCAGTACTTC | TRBJ2-7 | TRBV9 | NA | NA
CASSSTGESGNTIYF | TGTGCCAGCAGTTCGACAGGGGAGAGTGGAAACACCATATATTTT | TRBJ1-3 | TRBV27 | TRBD1 | NA
CASSVLAGGQKEFF | TGTGCCAGCAGTGTACTAGCGGGGGGCCAGAAAGAGTTCTTC | TRBJ2-1 | TRBV2 | TRBD2 | few
CAISKGLAQETQYF | TGTGCCATCAGTAAGGGACTAGCCCAAGAGACCCAGTACTTC | TRBJ2-5 | TRBV10-3 | TRBD2 | NA
CASSYRGGGYNEQFF | TGTGCCAGCAGCTACCGTGGCGGGGGGTACAATGAGCAGTTCTTC | TRBJ2-1 | TRBV7-6 | TRBD2 | NA
CASSSPGTGLNQPQHF | TGTGCCAGCAGCTCTCCCGGGACAGGGTTAAATCAGCCCCAGCATTTT | TRBJ1-5 | TRBV7-9 | TRBD1 | NA
CASSAGSKDTQYF | TGTGCCAGCAGTGCCGGGAGCAAAGATACGCAGTATTTT | TRBJ2-3 | TRBV25-1 | NA | NA
CASSQEGTGIYGYTF | TGTGCCAGCAGCCAAGAAGGGACAGGGATTTATGGCTACACCTTC | TRBJ1-2 | TRBV3-1/TRBV3-2 | TRBD1 | NA
CASSQGTSGDYEQYF | TGCGCCAGCAGCCAAGGGACTAGCGGGGATTACGAGCAGTACTTC | TRBJ2-7 | TRBV4-3 | TRBD2 | NA
CASSDVQGVKQYF | TGCGCCAGCAGTGACGTCCAGGGGGTAAAGCAGTACTTC | TRBJ2-7 | TRBV10-2 | TRBD1 | NA
CASSMGQGLYEQYF | TGTGCCAGCTCAATGGGACAGGGTTTATACGAGCAGTACTTC | TRBJ2-7 | TRBV18 | TRBD1 | NA
CASSKQGMSNTEAFF | TGCGCCAGCAGTAAGCAGGGCATGTCGAACACTGAAGCTTTCTTT | TRBJ1-1 | TRBV5-1 | NA | once
CASSSLRESSYNSPLHF | TGTGCCAGTAGTAGTCTTCGGGAGAGCTCCTATAATTCACCCCTCCACTTT | TRBJ1-6 | TRBV19 | NA | NA
CASKQGHSGANVLTF | TGTGCCAGCAAACAGGGTCACTCTGGGGCCAACGTCCTGACTTTC | TRBJ2-6 | TRBV6-5 | NA | once
CASSLATGPINSGNTIYF | TGTGCCAGCAGCTTAGCAACAGGGCCTATCAACTCTGGAAACACCATATATTTT | TRBJ1-3 | TRBV5-4 | NA | NA
CAWSSGTVTDTQYF | TGTGCCTGGAGCTCCGGGACAGTCACAGATACGCAGTATTTT | TRBJ2-3 | TRBV30 | TRBD1 | NA
CASSVDLSNYGYTF | TGTGCCAGCAGCGTAGATTTGTCGAACTATGGCTACACCTTC | TRBJ1-2 | TRBV9 | NA | NA
CASSRDRGQIPNYGYTF | TGTGCCAGCAGCCGAGACCGAGGACAGATCCCCAACTATGGCTACACCTTC | TRBJ1-2 | TRBV3-1/TRBV3-2 | NA | few
CARSPPVLHF | TGTGCCAGAAGCCCCCCCGTCCTCCACTTT | TRBJ1-6 | TRBV5-3 | NA | NA
CASSRGQGITRYGYTF | TGTGCCAGCAGCCGCGGACAGGGGATAACTCGTTATGGCTACACCTTC | TRBJ1-2 | TRBV5-4 | TRBD1 | NA
CASSLRRGQGTSTDTQYF | TGTGCCAGCAGCTTAAGGAGGGGACAGGGGACCAGCACAGATACGCAGTATTTT | TRBJ2-3 | TRBV11-2 | TRBD1 | NA
CASSYTFGLHEQYF | TGTGCCAGCAGTTACACCTTCGGACTACACGAGCAGTACTTC | TRBJ2-7 | TRBV6-2/TRBV6-3 | NA | NA
CASSPTGQVYGYTF | TGTGCCAGCTCACCCACTGGACAGGTCTATGGCTACACCTTC | TRBJ1-2 | TRBV18 | TRBD1 | NA
CASSLAESSGGSVDTQYF | TGCGCCAGCAGCTTGGCGGAAAGTAGCGGGGGATCAGTGGATACGCAGTATTTT | TRBJ2-3 | TRBV5-1 | TRBD2 | few
CAWARWQGAGGYTF | TGTGCCTGGGCCCGGTGGCAGGGGGCAGGGGGCTACACCTTC | TRBJ1-2 | TRBV30 | TRBD1 | NA
CASSVDSLGNTIYF | TGTGCCAGCAGCGTAGATTCACTTGGAAACACCATATATTTT | TRBJ1-3 | TRBV9 | NA | NA